The source of this T cell receptor beta chain is a study of blood T cell repertoires in COVID-19. The data were produced by immunoSEQ multiplex PCR, yet TCRdb's version contains in-frame clones alone and is incomplete. The table has hundreds of thousands of clones, about nine tenths seen once. The CDR3 runs 14 residues. V trimming: 5 bases; J trimming: 9 bases; junction bases outside the gene matches: 7. Germline CDR1 is SEHNR and CDR2 is FQNEAQ (reference sequence). The chain couples TRBV7-9 to TRBJ2-1; 10 bases fit TRBD1. Sequencing was carried out using peripheral blood. This clonotype was obtained from a woman younger than 45 with active or convalescent COVID-19. This chain's CDR3 is CASSPPGQGSEQFF. CDR3 DNA sequence: TGTGCCAGCAGCCCGCCGGGACAGGGGAGTGAGCAGTTCTTC.